This entry lists 13 T cell receptor beta chains sequenced from one sample in a study of cytomegalovirus exposure and HLA in healthy donors. This PCR relied on a set of 60 Vbeta primers and 13 Jbeta primers. Sequencing used immunoSEQ multiplex PCR; TCRdb keeps in-frame clones, though not all of them. Among some 110,000 clones listed, approximately 81% were seen once. Sequences were obtained from PBMCs. The receptors originated from a young man in good health and CMV-seronegative.

The V and J genes are TRBV4-3 and TRBJ2-7, with 7 nucleotides matching TRBD2. The length of the CDR3 is 15 residues. Germline CDR1 reads LGHNA; CDR2 reads YSLEER. V lost 0 bases to trimming and J lost 2 bases; unmatched junction nucleotides: 4. The CDR3 nucleotides are TGCGCCAGCAGCCAAGAACTAGCGTTAACCTACGAGCAGTACTTC. Its translation is CASSQELALTYEQYF.

J is TRBJ2-2 and V is TRBV6-4; D gene ambiguous. V gave up 2 bases and J gave up 3 bases, with 7 bases separating them. The CDR3 spans 14 residues. In germline, CDR1 is MRHNA, CDR2 SNTAGT. CDR3 nucleotides: TGTGCCAGCAGTGACAACCTAGACACCGGGGAGCTGTTTTTT. It yields the protein CASSDNLDTGELFF.

The gene calls are TRBV7-8 and TRBJ2-3; 7 bases fit TRBD2. Trimming removed 5 bases from V and 4 bases from J; junction bases left unmatched: 6. Germline CDR1 is SGHVS and CDR2 is FQNEAQ. This CDR3 spans 14 amino acids. The DNA for the CDR3 is TGTGCCAGCAGCATGACTAGCTTCCCAGATACGCAGTATTTT. Amino acid sequence: CASSMTSFPDTQYF.

This clone has just a few counts. The CDR3 protein is CSVGLPLGQGNPYEQYF. The CDR3 nucleotides are TGCAGCGTTGGCCTCCCCTTGGGACAGGGGAACCCCTACGAGCAGTACTTC. V is TRBV29-1 and J is TRBJ2-7, with TRBD1 identical over 10 bases. Per germline, CDR1 SQVTM and CDR2 ANQGSEA. The CDR3 loop spans 17 amino acids. J gave up 2 bases and V 4 bases, and 14 bases lay outside the gene matches.

The V gene is TRBV7-6, the J gene TRBJ2-1; 7 bases match TRBD2. The CDR3 totals 15 residues. Germline values: CDR1 SGHVS, CDR2 FNYEAQ. With V trimmed by 5 bases and J by 2 bases, 6 bases remained unmatched. The CDR3 region is CASSAGTIPYNEQFF. The CDR3 DNA is TGTGCCAGCAGCGCGGGGACTATCCCCTACAATGAGCAGTTCTTC.

The J gene is TRBJ2-5, the V gene TRBV7-9; D might be TRBD1 (5 bases). V shed 2 bases and J shed 2 bases, with 6 bases lying between them. Germline-derived CDR1 and CDR2 are SEHNR and FQNEAQ (reference sequence). The CDR3 runs to 13 residues. For the CDR3, the DNA is TGTGCCAGCAGCTTACAGGGTCAAGAGACCCAGTACTTC. This codes for CASSLQGQETQYF.

CDR3 coding DNA: TGTGCCAGCAGCGCTACCGGGACAGGGGGCGCTGAAAAACTGTTTTTT. It yields the protein CASSATGTGGAEKLFF. The chain couples TRBV9 to TRBJ1-4, with 12 bases aligning to TRBD1. The CDR3 is 16 residues long. The germline CDR1 and CDR2 sequences are SGDLS and YYNGEE. Trimming at V came to 3 bases and at J to 7 bases, leaving 7 bases not matched to a gene.

V gene TRBV5-4 combines with J gene TRBJ2-7, with D tentatively TRBD2 (6 bases). The CDR3 has 13 residues. The germline V gene has CDR1 SGHNT and CDR2 YYREEE (reference sequence). The ends were cut back, 4 bases at V and 3 bases at J, with 11 bases in the middle. CDR3 nucleotides: TGTGCCAGCAGCGGCGGGACTCACTACGAGCAGTACTTC. This gives the protein CASSGGTHYEQYF.

This chain connects TRBV7-9 to TRBJ2-3, with D perhaps TRBD2 (5 bases). V lost 3 bases and J lost 0, with 7 bases in between. This CDR3 contains 14 residues. Germline-derived CDR1 and CDR2 are SEHNR and FQNEAQ (reference sequence). The CDR3 protein is CASSFTGSTDTQYF. CDR3 sequence (DNA): TGTGCCAGCAGCTTTACGGGGAGCACAGATACGCAGTATTTT.

This chain uses TRBV23-1 with TRBJ1-5, with TRBD1 matching 8 bases. Being an ORF, TRBV23-1 has a function that is uncertain. V lost 3 bases, J lost 5 bases, and 12 bases stayed unmatched. The CDR3 runs 17 residues. DNA of the CDR3: TGCGCCAGCAGTCACCCCGGGGGACAGGAGTCCGATCAGCCCCAGCATTTT. As protein: CASSHPGGQESDQPQHF.

V is TRBV6-6 and J is TRBJ2-4; 8 bases line up with TRBD1. V shed 8 bases, J shed 7 bases, and the junction held 10 bases outside the gene matches. Germline V gene data show CDR1 as MNHNY and CDR2 as SVGAGI (reference sequence). CDR3 length: 14 amino acids. The CDR3 spells CASLHGQGRNIQYF. CDR3 sequence (DNA): TGTGCCAGCCTTCACGGACAGGGAAGGAACATTCAGTACTTC.

The chain recombines TRBV28 with TRBJ1-1; 9 nucleotides match TRBD1. With V trimmed by 5 bases and J by 4 bases, 11 bases remained unmatched. The CDR3 has 16 amino acids. Germline lookup yields CDR1 MDHEN and CDR2 SYDVKM. The CDR3 is CASSERNYRGPTEAFF. CDR3 bases: TGTGCCAGCAGTGAGAGAAACTACAGGGGGCCCACTGAAGCTTTCTTT.

The chain carries TRBV4-1 and TRBJ1-2, with a weak D call TRBD1 (6 bases). The CDR3 length is 16 residues. CDR1 and CDR2 (germline): MGHRA, YSYEKL. The V gene lost 1 base and the J gene lost 2 bases, with 14 bases spanning the gap. CDR3 nucleotide sequence: TGCGCCAGCAGCCAAGCTCTGCGGGGGCAGAACTATGGCTACACCTTC. Amino acid sequence: CASSQALRGQNYGYTF.